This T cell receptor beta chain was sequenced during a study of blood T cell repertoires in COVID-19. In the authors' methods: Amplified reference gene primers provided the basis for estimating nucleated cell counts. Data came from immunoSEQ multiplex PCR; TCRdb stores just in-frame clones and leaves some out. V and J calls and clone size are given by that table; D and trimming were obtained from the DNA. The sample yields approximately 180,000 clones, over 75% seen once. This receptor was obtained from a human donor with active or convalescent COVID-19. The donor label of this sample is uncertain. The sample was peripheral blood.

The chain's CDR3 is CASSYSGTGSYEQYF. The CDR3 nucleotides read TGTGCCAGCAGTTACTCCGGGACAGGGTCCTACGAGCAGTACTTC. The gene calls are TRBV6-5 and TRBJ2-7; 9 bases map to TRBD1. This CDR3 spans 15 amino acids. Germline V gene data show CDR1 as MNHEY and CDR2 as SVGAGI. The V and J ends lost 0 bases and 1 base, in that order; junction bases with no gene match: 1.